Reported below is one T cell receptor beta chain. The target antigen is unknown. This table comes from immunoSEQ multiplex PCR, and its TCRdb copy is limited to in-frame clones, with some not included. The sample consists of about 200,000 clones, 81% of them appearing once. Trimming shortened V by 10 bases and J by 7 bases, and 20 bases separated the two germline ends. The germline gives CDR1 MRHNA, CDR2 SNTAGT. This CDR3 contains 14 residues. The source of the sample is a study of cytomegalovirus exposure and HLA in healthy donors. The donors were members of the validation cohort comprising over a hundred subjects, separate from the roughly 600-subject first cohort. Notes on the study in general: Researchers counted 180 or so TCR beta chains as cytomegalovirus-associated. As confirmed in vitro, a few CMV-associated chains were specific for CMV antigens.

Sequencing was performed on PBMCs. This rearrangement joins TRBV6-4 to TRBJ2-1; D is perhaps TRBD1 (9 bases). The sequence came from a woman under 40 in good health and CMV-seronegative. The DNA of the CDR3 is TGTGCCACCAGCGGGGGACAGGGAGGAAATGAGCAGTTCTTC. Translated: CATSGGQGGNEQFF.